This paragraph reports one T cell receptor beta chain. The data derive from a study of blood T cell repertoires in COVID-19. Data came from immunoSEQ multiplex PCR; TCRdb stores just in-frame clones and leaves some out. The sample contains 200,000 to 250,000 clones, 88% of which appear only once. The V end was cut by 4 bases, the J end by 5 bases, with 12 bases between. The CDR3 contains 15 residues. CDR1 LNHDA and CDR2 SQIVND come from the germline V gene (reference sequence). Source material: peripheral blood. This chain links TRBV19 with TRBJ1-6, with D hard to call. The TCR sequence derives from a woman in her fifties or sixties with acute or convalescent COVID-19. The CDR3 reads CASSTEDGDNSPLHF. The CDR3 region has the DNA TGTGCCAGTAGTACCGAAGACGGGGATAATTCACCCCTCCACTTT.